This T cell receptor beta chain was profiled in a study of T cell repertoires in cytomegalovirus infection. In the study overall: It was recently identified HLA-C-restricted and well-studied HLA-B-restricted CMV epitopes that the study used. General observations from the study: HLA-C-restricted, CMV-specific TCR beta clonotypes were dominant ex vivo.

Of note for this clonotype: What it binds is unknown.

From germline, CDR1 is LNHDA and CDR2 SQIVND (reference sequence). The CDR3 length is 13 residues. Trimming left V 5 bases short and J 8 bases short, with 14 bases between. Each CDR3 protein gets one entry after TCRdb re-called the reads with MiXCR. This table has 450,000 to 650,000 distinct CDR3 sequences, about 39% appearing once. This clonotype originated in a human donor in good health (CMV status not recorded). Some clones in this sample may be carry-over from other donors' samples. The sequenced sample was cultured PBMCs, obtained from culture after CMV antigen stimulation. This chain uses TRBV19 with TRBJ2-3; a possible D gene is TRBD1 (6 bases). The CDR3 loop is CASSRVTGSTQYF. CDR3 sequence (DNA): TGTGCCAGTAGTCGCGTGACAGGCTCTACGCAGTATTTT.